The clone carrying this TCR beta chain was found once. Its antigen is undetermined. PCR involved 60 Vbeta and 13 Jbeta primers. Measured with immunoSEQ multiplex PCR; TCRdb has only the in-frame clones, and not every one. Of some 250,000 clones listed, approximately 80% are singletons. This entry comes from a study of cytomegalovirus exposure and HLA in healthy donors. Study results and limitations: CMV serostatus was the only recorded immune exposure for donors. Within an earlier analysis, most TCR beta V segments proved productive either about 87% or about 30% of the time.

The germline CDR1 and CDR2 sequences are SGHDN and FVKESK. The V end lost 4 bases, the J end lost 6 bases, and 10 bases lay between the germline ends. This CDR3 spans 12 amino acids. The V call is TRBV14, the J call TRBJ2-7; a weak D match, TRBD1 (6 bases). The sequence came from a woman between 55 and 75 years old in good health and CMV-seropositive. The sample consisted of PBMCs. This chain's CDR3 is CASSPTGPEQYF. The CDR3 region has the DNA TGTGCCAGCAGCCCAACAGGGCCCGAGCAGTACTTC.